The text below deals with one T cell receptor (beta chain). This clonotype was counted between two and nine times. The target of this receptor is not known. Per-base quality was not reported, and no clone a single base away is much larger than it. These data come from a study of Graves' ophthalmopathy and Graves' hyperthyroidism (dated by TCRdb to the late 2010s). In terms of the full investigation: Peripheral blood samples were taken at the time of initial diagnosis, before any treatment was given. In over 5 hyperthyroidism patients, the T-cell repertoires found in thyroid tissue were compared with those found in blood. In total, 135 blood samples were TCR-sequenced: around 42 ophthalmopathy, over 70 hyperthyroidism and approximately 17 hyperthyroidism-to-ophthalmopathy patients. For independent validation, a separate cohort was made up of some 18 hyperthyroidism patients plus 17 patients who later progressed from hyperthyroidism to ophthalmopathy. The study used TCR beta repertoire signatures to distinguish Graves' ophthalmopathy from Graves' hyperthyroidism and to predict progression to ophthalmopathy. To explore V-J signatures that distinguish ophthalmopathy from hyperthyroidism, a discovery set of under 110 patients was enrolled, made up of around 44 with ophthalmopathy and some 56 with stable hyperthyroidism. Following sampling, methimazole starting at 30 mg daily was administered to hyperthyroidism patients, and high-dose intravenous methylprednisolone was administered to ophthalmopathy patients.

Findings and caveats that apply to the study as a whole: No statistical method was used to set the sample size in advance, and the investigators knew which group each participant was assigned to. Most expanded thyroid clonotypes with a frequency above 0.001 also appeared in blood, which suggests that blood repertoires may reflect the immune response in the thyroid. In validation, the model predicted ophthalmopathy progression with about 70% sensitivity and around 72% specificity; roughly 12 predicted patients were CT-confirmed with GO in a median of about 6.1 months. The 13-signature model separated ophthalmopathy from stable hyperthyroidism with 85% to 90% sensitivity and less than 83% specificity in cross-validation, and 80%/75% in the test set.

From a lookup of the germline V gene (reference sequence), CDR1 and CDR2 are LNHDA and SQIVND. The CDR3 has 16 amino acids, counting the end cysteine and phenylalanine. Only CDR3 DNA remains: 48 bases, in frame from the first base. Germline trimming amounts to 4 bases on V and 2 bases on J, with 9 as the count of junction bases outside the gene matches. Ophthalmopathy patients were characterized by moderately to severely active disease, a Clinical Activity Score of at least 3, a NOSPECS grade of at least 4, and a disease duration under 3 months. Patients were excluded if they had other autoimmune diseases, uncontrolled infections, pregnancy or lactation. Diagnosis was based on clinical symptoms, serum thyroxine, TRAb, thyroid ultrasound and orbital computed tomography. PBMCs were isolated from 8 to 10 ml of fresh peripheral blood by Ficoll-Paque density gradient centrifugation. Trizol reagent was used to extract the total RNA, and its quality was then checked on an Agilent 2100 Bioanalyzer.

For repertoire sequencing, the TCR beta CDR3 regions were amplified from RNA transcripts. HTBI primers and the Qiagen OneStep RT-PCR kit were used in a first-round RT-PCR, which was followed by a second-round multiplex PCR, size selection and purification. Libraries were sequenced on an Illumina HiSeq2000 using paired-end 100 bp reads. Per the original workflow: SOAPnuke was used to process the reads, throwing out any read that had adapters, had uncalled bases, had a mean Phred below 15, or lacked an exact constant-primer or identifier match. COPE v1.2.5 was used to merge the high-quality paired reads. Each unique nucleotide sequence was treated as a clonotype, and MiTCR v1.1 was used to align the clonotypes to the IMGT TRB V, D and J references. The analysis was limited to V-J combinations with a frequency above 0.0001, which together covered 99% to 99.2% of repertoires. A TCR clonal expansion and chaos score per V-J combination was defined as the ratio of F50 clonal expansion to chaos observed in the TCRdist matrix. Welch's t-statistics and random forest were used to reduce the features to 10 to 15 V-J combinations, which were then used as input to a naive Bayes classifier. The similarity between thyroid and blood repertoires was quantified using the Morisita-Horn index. TCRdb passed the public sequencing reads through fastp at Q25 and MiXCR, retaining productive beta sequences. Each CDR3 protein gets just one entry, which takes the most common genes and DNA from the rows behind it. The V and J calls here are based on TCRdb, not the publication. This sample is represented by about 740,000 distinct CDR3 sequences; 40% of them were singletons. Of the sample, 35% to 55% falls within the top ten clones.

The specimen was peripheral blood. The chain uses TRBV19 and TRBJ2-5; 8 of the junction bases match TRBD1. The sequence came from an adult man with Graves' ophthalmopathy. At the DNA level, the sequence is TGTGCCAGTAGTAACACCGGGACAGGAGGTCAAGAGACCCAGTACTTC. It translates to CASSNTGTGGQETQYF.